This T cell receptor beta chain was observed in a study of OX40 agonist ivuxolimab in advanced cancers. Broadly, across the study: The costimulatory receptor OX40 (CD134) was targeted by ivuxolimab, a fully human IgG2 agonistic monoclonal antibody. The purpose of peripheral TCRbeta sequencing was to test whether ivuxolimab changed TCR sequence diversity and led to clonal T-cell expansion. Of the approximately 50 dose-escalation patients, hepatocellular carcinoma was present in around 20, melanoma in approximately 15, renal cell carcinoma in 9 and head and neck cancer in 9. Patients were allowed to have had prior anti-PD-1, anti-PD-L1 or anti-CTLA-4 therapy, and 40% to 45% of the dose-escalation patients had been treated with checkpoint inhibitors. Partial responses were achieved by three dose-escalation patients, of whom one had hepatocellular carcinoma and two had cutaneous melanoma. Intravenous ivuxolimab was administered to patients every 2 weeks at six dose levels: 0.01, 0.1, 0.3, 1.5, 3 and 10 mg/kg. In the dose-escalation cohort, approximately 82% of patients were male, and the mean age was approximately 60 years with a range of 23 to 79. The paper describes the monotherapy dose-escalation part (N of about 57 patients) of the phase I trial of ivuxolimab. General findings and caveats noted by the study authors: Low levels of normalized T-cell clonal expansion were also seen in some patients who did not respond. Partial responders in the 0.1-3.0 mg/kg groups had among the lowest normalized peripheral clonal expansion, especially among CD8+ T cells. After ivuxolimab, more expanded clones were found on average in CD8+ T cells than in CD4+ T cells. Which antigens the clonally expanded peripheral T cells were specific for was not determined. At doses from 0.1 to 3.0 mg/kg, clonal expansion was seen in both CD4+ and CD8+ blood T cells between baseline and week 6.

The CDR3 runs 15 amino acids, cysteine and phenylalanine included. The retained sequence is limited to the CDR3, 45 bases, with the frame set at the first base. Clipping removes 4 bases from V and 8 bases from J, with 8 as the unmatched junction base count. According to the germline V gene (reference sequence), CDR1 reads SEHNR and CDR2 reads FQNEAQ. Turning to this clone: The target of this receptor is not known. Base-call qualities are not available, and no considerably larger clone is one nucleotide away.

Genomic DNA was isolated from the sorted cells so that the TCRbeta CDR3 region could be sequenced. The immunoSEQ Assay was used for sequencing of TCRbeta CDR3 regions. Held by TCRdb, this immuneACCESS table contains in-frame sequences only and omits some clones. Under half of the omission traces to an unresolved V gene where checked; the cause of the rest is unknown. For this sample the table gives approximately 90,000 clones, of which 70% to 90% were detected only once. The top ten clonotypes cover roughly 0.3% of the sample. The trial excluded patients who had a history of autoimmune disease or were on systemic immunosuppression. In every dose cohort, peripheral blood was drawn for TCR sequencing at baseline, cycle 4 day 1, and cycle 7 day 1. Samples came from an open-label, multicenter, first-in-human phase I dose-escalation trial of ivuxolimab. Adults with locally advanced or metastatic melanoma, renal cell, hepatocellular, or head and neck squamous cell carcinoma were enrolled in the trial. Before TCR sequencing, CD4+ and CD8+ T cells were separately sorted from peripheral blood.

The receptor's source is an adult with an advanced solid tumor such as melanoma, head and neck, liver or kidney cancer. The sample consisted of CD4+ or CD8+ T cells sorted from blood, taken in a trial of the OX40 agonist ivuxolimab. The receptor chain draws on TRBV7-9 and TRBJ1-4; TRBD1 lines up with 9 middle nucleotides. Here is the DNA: TGTGCCAGCAGCTCCTCCGGGACAGGGAAGGAAAAACTGTTTTTT. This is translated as CASSSSGTGKEKLFF.